The present TCR beta chain was sequenced within a study of T cell responses to AZD1222 COVID-19 vaccine. Study findings and constraints: The reported proportion of spike-specific TCRs targeting unmutated variant regions was nearly half.

The method was immunoSEQ multiplex PCR; TCRdb's version includes in-frame clones alone and lacks a portion of them. The data contain 150,000 to 200,000 clones, 85% to 95% of them singletons. On this clone: What it binds is unknown.

Germline V gene data show CDR1 as LNHDA and CDR2 as SQIVND (reference sequence). The CDR3 loop spans 15 amino acids. V lost 7 bases and J 3 bases, leaving 15 bases between the germline ends. The material was peripheral blood, obtained 28 days after the second AZD1222 dose. The clonotype originates from an adult who received the AZD1222 COVID-19 vaccine. The genes are TRBV19 and TRBJ2-2; D is uncertain. DNA of the CDR3: TGTGCCAGTACCCCCCCAGGACGCGACACCGGGGAGCTGTTTTTT. This codes for CASTPPGRDTGELFF.